The present entry profiles one T cell receptor beta chain with its context. Its antigen is still unknown. This specimen belongs to a study of T cell responses to AZD1222 COVID-19 vaccine. General observations from the study: Targets within unmutated variant regions were reportedly found for nearly half of spike-specific TCRs.

Sequenced by immunoSEQ multiplex PCR; TCRdb stores in-frame clones only, minus some. The sample includes almost 70,000 clones, over 65% of them seen just once. V was cut by 3 bases and J by 10 bases, with 3 bases left in between. CDR1 SQVTM and CDR2 ANQGSEA come from the germline V gene. This CDR3 has 8 residues. This TCR derives from an adult who received the AZD1222 COVID-19 vaccine. This rearrangement joins TRBV29-1 to TRBJ1-1, with unresolved D. Sample: peripheral blood, taken 28 days after the second AZD1222 dose. In DNA, the CDR3 is TGCAGCGTTGACGGAGCTTTCTTT. Translated, it gives CSVDGAFF.